The entry below describes one TCR beta chain. It has no known antigen specificity. Base qualities are not provided; no much larger clone lies one nucleotide away. Whole blood was collected in K2EDTA tubes by collaborating institutions according to the institutions' own protocols. For TCRbeta analysis, collaborators shipped samples in one of three forms: frozen whole blood, isolated PBMCs, or DNA extracted from either of those sample types. CDR1 and CDR2 are read off the germline V gene (reference sequence) as LNHDA and SQIVND. V is clipped by 0 bases and J by 5 bases, and the sequence between their germline boundaries is 13 bases long. Including cysteine and phenylalanine, the CDR3 has 15 amino acids. The retained sequence is limited to the CDR3, 45 bases, with the frame set at the first base. The sample is drawn from a study of blood T cell repertoires in COVID-19 (dated by TCRdb to 2018 to 2020). Context from the whole study: Samples from collaborators originated in the United States, Italy and Spain and spanned both the acute and convalescent phases of COVID-19. HLA class I and class II types, where available, came from metadata supplied by the sample provider rather than from assay-based typing. Subjects who had been exposed to COVID-19, were actively infected with it, or had recovered from it provided the deeply sampled blood TCRbeta repertoires that made up the dataset. The repertoires were released in a freely available public database intended as a resource for research on the immune response to SARS-CoV-2. The samples were drawn from the first 160 participants of the ongoing ImmuneRACE study and from some 1,300 subjects provided by 6 global collaborators. Sample metadata almost always included a de-identified subject ID, COVID-19 status, age in years and sex. The prospective study material was composed of cDNA or gDNA derived from T cells, B-cell-depleted T cells, or PBMCs. On the study overall, not on this receptor specifically: The quantity of clinical and demographic metadata differed by source and by participant and was supplied without curation.

TCRbeta CDR3 regions were amplified from genomic DNA by means of the immunoSEQ Assay, a bias-controlled multiplex PCR. The study's processing was this. The number of nucleated cells in each sample was estimated by amplification of reference gene primers within the assay. Sequence reads were collapsed and filtered to measure the absolute abundance of every unique TCRbeta CDR3 rearrangement. For each sample, productive Simpson clonality was calculated as the square root of Simpson's diversity index across productive rearrangements. The clones in this table, taken by TCRdb from immuneACCESS, are in-frame only. Not every clone is retained; where verified, under half of the shortfall comes from an unresolved V gene, and the cause of the rest is unknown. From that table come the V and J calls and clone size; the DNA was used to work out D and trimming. A total of 50,000 or so clones appear in this sample, more than 90% of them only once. The leading ten clones occupy around a tenth of the sample.

The specimen was peripheral blood. The V gene is TRBV19 and the J gene is TRBJ1-1, with an unclear D gene assignment. This sequence was found in a woman of 80 years or more with acute or convalescent COVID-19. DNA sequence: TGTGCCAGTAGTATAGATCGGGGATTTAGGACTGAAGCTTTCTTT. The resulting protein is CASSIDRGFRTEAFF.